This T cell receptor beta chain was retrieved from a study of Ad26.COV2.S vaccination and SARS-CoV-2 variants. At the level of the study: Each vaccinee took Ad26.COV2.S intramuscularly, once or twice 56 days apart.

Documented treatment: 15 to 20 received Ad26.COV2.S at low or high dose, single or two shots; five or six received placebo; per-sample allocation not given. Sampling occurred on day 63 after the first vaccine or placebo injection. Study-wide results and caveats: It was reported that spike-specific CD8+ and CD4+ T cell responses were substantially broad after vaccination.

A note on this clone: Its antigen is still unknown.

Profiling relied on immunoSEQ multiplex PCR, and the TCRdb table lists in-frame clones only, not all of them. The sample lists about 680,000 clones; roughly 90% were seen once. The trim removed 2 bases at V and 6 bases at J, leaving 18 bases unmatched. This CDR3 region has 19 residues. Germline CDR1 is SGHDN and CDR2 is FVKESK. The sequencing used peripheral blood, collected in a trial of Ad26.COV2.S vaccine versus placebo. This chain joins TRBV14 and TRBJ1-5; TRBD1 matches 8 bases. This receptor was taken from a person between 18 and 65 years old who received the Ad26.COV2.S COVID-19 vaccine or a placebo. The CDR3: CASSQNWEGQQGGRQPQHF. DNA of the CDR3: TGTGCCAGCAGCCAAAATTGGGAGGGTCAACAGGGGGGTCGTCAGCCCCAGCATTTT.